The 17 T cell receptor beta chains given below trace back to one sample, sequenced in a study of blood T cell repertoires in COVID-19. TCRdb's copy holds only in-frame clones and misses some; the assay was immunoSEQ multiplex PCR. Here the sample spans 170,000 or so clones, about 88% being singletons. The sequencing input was peripheral blood. The receptors shown here come from a man in his forties with active or convalescent COVID-19.

The rearrangement links TRBV5-4 to TRBJ2-5; 14 nucleotides align to TRBD2. Germline V gives CDR1 SGHNT, CDR2 YYREEE (reference sequence). This CDR3 comprises 19 residues. With 3 bases clipped from V and 5 bases from J, the junction kept 15 bases outside the gene matches. In DNA, the CDR3 is TGTGCCAGCAGCTCGAAGTACGGGACTAGCGGGGGAACGGCGGAGACCCAGTACTTC. As protein: CASSSKYGTSGGTAETQYF.

This chain joins TRBV5-1 and TRBJ1-5; D is perhaps TRBD1 (6 bases). Trimming took 4 bases from V and 2 from J, leaving 16 bases between them. Germline CDR1 SGHRS, CDR2 YFSETQ. This CDR3 is 16 amino acids long. The CDR3 nucleotides are TGCGCCAGCAGCGAGACAGGTGGGAAGGGCAATCAGCCCCAGCATTTT. Protein product: CASSETGGKGNQPQHF.

The chain joins TRBV28 to TRBJ2-2; 8 positions match TRBD2. The CDR3 has 18 amino acids. Germline trimming cut 8 bases from V and 6 bases from J; bases unmatched to any gene: 20. CDR1 is MDHEN and CDR2 is SYDVKM in the germline V gene. CDR3 in amino acids: CASRRGGPGQGTAGELFF. The CDR3 region has the DNA TGTGCCAGCCGCCGGGGGGGCCCCGGGCAGGGGACCGCCGGGGAGCTGTTTTTT.

V is TRBV2 and J is TRBJ2-7; unclear D gene. V was pared by 6 bases and J by 5 bases, with 11 bases between. CDR1 and CDR2 from the germline V gene are SNHLY and FYNNEI. CDR3 length: 12 amino acids. The CDR3 nucleotides read TGTGCCAGCAGCTATATCCTTAACGAGCAGTACTTC. Its translation: CASSYILNEQYF.

The genes are TRBV2 and TRBJ2-2; perhaps TRBD2 as D (6 bases). This CDR3 has 13 amino acids. The germline V gene encodes CDR1 SNHLY and CDR2 FYNNEI. Trimming left V 4 bases short and J 10 bases short, with 13 bases between. CDR3 DNA: TGTGCCAGCAGTGTCTCTGGAGGGGCGGAGCTGTTTTTT. It encodes CASSVSGGAELFF.

The chain joins TRBV14 to TRBJ2-7, with 9 bases matching TRBD2. The CDR3 spans 15 residues. Per germline, CDR1 SGHDN and CDR2 FVKESK. The J segment lost 4 bases and the V segment lost 4 bases, leaving 8 bases of the junction unmatched. CDR3 coding DNA: TGTGCCAGCAGCCCGGGGCCTAGCGGGGTTTACGAGCAGTACTTC. Its protein product is CASSPGPSGVYEQYF.

The V gene is TRBV5-4, the J gene TRBJ2-1; the D gene is possibly TRBD2 (6 bases). In germline, CDR1 is SGHNT, CDR2 YYREEE (reference sequence). Trimming shortened V by 3 bases and J by 10 bases, and 14 bases separated the two germline ends. The CDR3 is made up of 13 amino acids. The CDR3 region is CASSSAGGYEQFF. Here the CDR3 DNA reads TGTGCCAGCAGCTCAGCTGGGGGGTACGAGCAGTTCTTC.

The chain links TRBV28 to TRBJ1-2; tentative D call: TRBD1 (6 bases). Trimming stripped 8 bases from V and 4 bases from J, with 14 bases between. Germline CDR1 MDHEN, CDR2 SYDVKM. The CDR3 has 13 residues. The CDR3 sequence: CASFSGQTYGYTF. CDR3 nucleotide sequence: TGTGCCAGCTTTTCAGGACAGACCTATGGCTACACCTTC.

As regards this clone: The same CDR3 arises from other DNA sequences in this sample as well. This chain connects TRBV9 to TRBJ1-2; D is unclear. Trimming stripped 2 bases from V and 3 bases from J, with 8 bases between. This CDR3 contains 13 residues. Germline V lookup: CDR1 SGDLS, CDR2 YYNGEE. CDR3 nucleotide sequence: TGTGCCAGCAGCGTGGGAGGAGACTATGGCTACACCTTC. This gives the protein CASSVGGDYGYTF.

The V call is TRBV5-6, the J call TRBJ1-2; 8 nucleotides agree with TRBD1. Germline-derived CDR1 and CDR2 are SGHDT and YYEEEE. The CDR3 contains 13 residues. After removal of 1 base from V and 12 bases from J, the junction contained 8 bases not matched to a gene. The DNA for the CDR3 is TGTGCCAGCAGCTTGTTATCGCAGGGGGCAAACACCTTC. Translation gives CASSLLSQGANTF.

The rearrangement joins TRBV18 to TRBJ1-5, with D unclear. The CDR3 is 13 amino acids. The ends were cut back, 6 bases at V and 5 bases at J, with 11 bases in the middle. CDR1 KGHSH and CDR2 LQKENI come from the germline V gene. The CDR3 DNA reads as TGTGCCAGCTCCCAAGCTACCCATCAGCCCCAGCATTTT. Translating it yields CASSQATHQPQHF. The whole variable domain, filled in from reference TRBV18 and TRBJ1-5, reads NAGVMQNPRHLVRRRGQEARLRCSPMKGHSHVYWYRQLPEEGLKFMVYLQKENIIDESGMPKERFSAEFPKEGPSILRIQQVVRGDSAAYFCASSQATHQPQHFGDGTRLSIL.

This clone was observed a single time. This sequence joins TRBV30 and TRBJ2-7; the match to TRBD1 covers 8 bases. Per the germline V gene, CDR1 is GTSNPN and CDR2 is SVGIG (reference sequence). The CDR3 contains 14 residues. V was pared by 4 bases and J by 2 bases, with 7 bases of the junction left unmatched. CDR3 DNA: TGTGCCTGGAAACGGACAGGGTACCCCTACGAGCAGTACTTC. Translation: CAWKRTGYPYEQYF. The whole variable domain, filled in from reference TRBV30 and TRBJ2-7, reads SQTIHQWPATLVQPVGSPLSLECTVEGTSNPNLYWYRQAAGRGLQLLFYSVGIGQISSEVPQNLSASRPQDRQFILSSKKLLLSDSGFYLCAWKRTGYPYEQYFGPGTRLTVT.

The chain links TRBV28 to TRBJ1-5; 7 nucleotides line up with TRBD1. CDR1 is MDHEN and CDR2 is SYDVKM in the germline V gene. Trimming took 8 bases from V and 4 from J; bases not matched to a gene: 5. The CDR3 covers 13 residues. The CDR3 DNA reads TGTGCCAGCGGGACAGTAGGGAATCAGCCCCAGCATTTT. Translated: CASGTVGNQPQHF.

CDR3 residues: CASSSSPRDRAYDEQFF. For the CDR3, the DNA is TGTGCCAGCAGCTCCTCCCCCCGGGACAGGGCTTATGATGAGCAGTTCTTC. The chain has TRBV7-2 and TRBJ2-1, with 9 bases matching TRBD1. This CDR3 spans 17 amino acids. Germline V gene data show CDR1 as SGHTA and CDR2 as FQGNSA. Unmatched junction bases numbered 15, after V lost 4 bases and J lost 8 bases.

The V and J genes are TRBV28 and TRBJ2-1; D is unclear. Germline V gene data show CDR1 as MDHEN and CDR2 as SYDVKM. This CDR3 is 15 amino acids long. V gave up 7 bases and J gave up 1 base, with 14 bases separating them. The CDR3 coding sequence is TGTGCCAGCACCCCTTTAGAGGCGTCCTACAATGAGCAGTTCTTC. The encoded protein is CASTPLEASYNEQFF.

This clone appeared a few times. The rearrangement links TRBV5-4 to TRBJ2-3; 8 nucleotides align to TRBD2. Per the germline V gene, CDR1 is SGHNT and CDR2 is YYREEE (reference sequence). This CDR3 is 17 amino acids long. Trimming removed 0 bases from V and 0 bases from J; junction bases left unmatched: 6. DNA for the CDR3: TGTGCCAGCAGCTTGGTCATGCAGCGGGGGAGCACAGATACGCAGTATTTT. It codes for CASSLVMQRGSTDTQYF.

Written as DNA, the CDR3 is TGCGCCAGCAGCTTGCCTAGCCCAAACGGGGAGCTGTTTTTT. Translation: CASSLPSPNGELFF. The chain links TRBV5-1 to TRBJ2-2; D might be TRBD2 (5 bases). This CDR3 is 14 amino acids long. V dropped 1 base and J dropped 7 bases, with 11 bases sitting between them. The germline V gene encodes CDR1 SGHRS and CDR2 YFSETQ.